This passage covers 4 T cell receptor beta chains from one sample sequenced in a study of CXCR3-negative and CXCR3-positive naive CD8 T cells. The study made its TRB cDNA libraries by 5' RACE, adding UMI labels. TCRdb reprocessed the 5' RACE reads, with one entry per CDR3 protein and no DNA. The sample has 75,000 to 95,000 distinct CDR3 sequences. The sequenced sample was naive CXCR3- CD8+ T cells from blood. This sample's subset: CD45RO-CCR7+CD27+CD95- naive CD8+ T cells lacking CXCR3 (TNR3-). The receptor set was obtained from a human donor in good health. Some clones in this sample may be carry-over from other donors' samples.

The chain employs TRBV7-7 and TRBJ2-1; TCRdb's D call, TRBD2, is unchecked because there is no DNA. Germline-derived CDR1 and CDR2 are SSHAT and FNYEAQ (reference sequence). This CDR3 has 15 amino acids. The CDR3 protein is CASSPPGLAYNEQFF. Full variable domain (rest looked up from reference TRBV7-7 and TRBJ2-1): GAGVSQSPRYKVTKRGQDVTLRCDPISSHATLYWYQQALGQGPEFLTYFNYEAQPDKSGLPSDRFSAERPEGSISTLTIQRTEQRDSAMYRCASSPPGLAYNEQFFGPGTRLTVL.

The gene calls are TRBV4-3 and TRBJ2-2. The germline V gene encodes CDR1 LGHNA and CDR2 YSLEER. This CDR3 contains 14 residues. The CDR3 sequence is CASSRVEDTAELFF.

This CDR3 reads CASTIHTDTQYF. The chain employs TRBV2 and TRBJ2-3. The CDR3 is 12 residues long. The germline V gene encodes CDR1 SNHLY and CDR2 FYNNEI.

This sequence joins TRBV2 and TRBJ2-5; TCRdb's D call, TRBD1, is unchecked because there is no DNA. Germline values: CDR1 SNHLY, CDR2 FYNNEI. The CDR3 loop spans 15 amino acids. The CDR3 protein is CASSPATIDRETQYF.